The 24 T cell receptor beta chains below come from one sample, sequenced in a study of cytomegalovirus exposure and HLA in healthy donors. The PCR employed 60 Vbeta primers together with 13 Jbeta primers. Some clones are missing from TCRdb's copy, which holds only in-frame ones; the method was immunoSEQ multiplex PCR. The sample records around 140,000 clones, over 60% being singletons. The specimen was PBMCs. The receptors here all came from an older woman in good health and CMV-seronegative.

The rearrangement uses TRBV7-9 and TRBJ2-5; 7 bases fit TRBD1. Per the germline V gene, CDR1 is SEHNR and CDR2 is FQNEAQ (reference sequence). V lost 5 bases, J lost 0 bases, and 6 bases stayed unmatched. CDR3 length: 15 residues. The CDR3 protein is CASSPRGGYQETQYF. The CDR3 nucleotides read TGTGCCAGCAGCCCCAGAGGGGGCTACCAAGAGACCCAGTACTTC.

The chain uses TRBV7-9 and TRBJ2-4; possibly TRBD1 for D (5 bases). The ends were cut back, 2 bases at V and 5 bases at J, with 7 bases in the middle. The germline CDR1 and CDR2 sequences are SEHNR and FQNEAQ (reference sequence). There are 13 residues in the CDR3. The CDR3 region is CASSLTRENIQYF. Here the CDR3 DNA reads TGTGCCAGCAGCTTAACCAGGGAAAACATTCAGTACTTC.

This clone was seen a handful of times. The identical CDR3 is also encoded by other nucleotide sequences in the sample. This sequence joins TRBV6-1 and TRBJ2-3; 13 positions agree with TRBD2. The germline gives CDR1 MNHNS, CDR2 SASEGT. V shed 6 bases, J shed 3 bases, and the junction held 0 bases outside the gene matches. The length of the CDR3 is 14 residues. This CDR3 is CASRGLAGTDTQYF. CDR3 coding DNA: TGTGCCAGCAGGGGACTAGCGGGAACAGATACGCAGTATTTT.

This rearrangement joins TRBV18 to TRBJ1-1; 9 bases align to TRBD1. This CDR3 spans 14 amino acids. The germline V gene encodes CDR1 KGHSH and CDR2 LQKENI. J was trimmed by 6 bases and V by 2 bases; bases with no gene match: 4. The CDR3 loop is CASSPGTGQAEAFF. The DNA for the CDR3 is TGTGCCAGCTCACCAGGGACAGGGCAAGCTGAAGCTTTCTTT. Looking up the rest from reference TRBV18 and TRBJ1-1 gives the full variable domain: NAGVMQNPRHLVRRRGQEARLRCSPMKGHSHVYWYRQLPEEGLKFMVYLQKENIIDESGMPKERFSAEFPKEGPSILRIQQVVRGDSAAYFCASSPGTGQAEAFFGQGTRLTVV.

The chain carries TRBV19 and TRBJ2-3; the match to TRBD1 covers 11 bases. Germline lookup yields CDR1 LNHDA and CDR2 SQIVND (reference sequence). CDR3 length equals 14 residues. The ends lost 6 bases at V and 7 bases at J; junction bases unmatched: 6. DNA for the CDR3: TGTGCCAGTAGATCGGACAGGGGGCAGAATACGCAGTATTTT. This sequence encodes CASRSDRGQNTQYF.

This clone was seen a few times. The chain joins TRBV5-5 to TRBJ1-1; no reliable D call. With 9 bases removed from V and 3 bases from J, the gap between germline ends came to 18 bases. CDR3 length: 14 amino acids. From germline, CDR1 is SGHKS and CDR2 YYEKEE (reference sequence). The chain's CDR3 is CATRPSGFDTEAFF. The DNA of the CDR3 is TGTGCCACCCGACCCTCGGGTTTTGACACTGAAGCTTTCTTT.

The table lists this clone with a count of one. The gene calls are TRBV7-9 and TRBJ1-4; 8 bases line up with TRBD1. The ends lost 0 bases at V and 4 bases at J; junction bases unmatched: 1. This CDR3 is 15 amino acids long. CDR1 and CDR2 from the germline V gene are SEHNR and FQNEAQ (reference sequence). CDR3 protein: CASSLADRDNEKLFF. CDR3 DNA: TGTGCCAGCAGCTTAGCGGACAGGGATAATGAAAAACTGTTTTTT.

In its sample, this clone was seen once. This chain joins TRBV6-5 and TRBJ2-1; TRBD2 might be the D (6 bases). The CDR3 spans 16 residues. The germline V and J ends were trimmed by 2 bases and 6 bases, with 17 bases remaining between them. The germline gives CDR1 MNHEY, CDR2 SVGAGI. In nucleotides, the CDR3 is TGTGCCAGCAGTTACGTGTCCGGACTACTTAGCAATGAGCAGTTCTTC. Amino acid sequence: CASSYVSGLLSNEQFF.

Comments on this clone: Mismatch with germline at one junction end may stem from a read error. The chain recombines TRBV7-7 with TRBJ2-5; 8 positions agree with TRBD2. Germline lookup yields CDR1 SSHAT and CDR2 FNYEAQ (reference sequence). The CDR3 is 14 residues long. CDR3 nucleotides: TGTGCTAGCAGCTTGGGACTAGTGAGAGAGACCCAGTACTTC. It encodes CASSLGLVRETQYF.

The chain's CDR3 is CASSLRTGDSVETQYF. The CDR3 coding sequence is TGTGCCAGCAGCTTACGGACAGGGGATTCCGTGGAGACCCAGTACTTC. V gene TRBV5-4 combines with J gene TRBJ2-5; 9 bases agree with TRBD1. CDR3 length: 16 amino acids. From germline, CDR1 is SGHNT and CDR2 YYREEE (reference sequence). V was clipped by 2 bases and J by 5 bases; unmatched bases: 10.

This sequence joins TRBV11-2 and TRBJ2-7; possible D gene TRBD2, 5 bases. The V end lost 4 bases, the J end lost 3 bases, and 16 bases lay between the germline ends. This CDR3 is built from 15 residues. The germline V gene encodes CDR1 SGHAT and CDR2 FQNNGV. The CDR3 nucleotides are TGTGCCAGCAGCTCAATCCGGGATGGAAACTACGAGCAGTACTTC. As protein: CASSSIRDGNYEQYF.

The rearrangement links TRBV12-5 to TRBJ2-3; 11 bases line up with TRBD2. The junction had 5 bases not matched to a gene; V was cut back by 2 bases and J by 7 bases. CDR3 length equals 15 residues. Germline CDR1 and CDR2: LGHNT and FRNRAP. The CDR3 spells CASGLTSGGVNTQYF. The CDR3 nucleotides are TGTGCTAGTGGTTTGACTAGCGGGGGCGTGAATACGCAGTATTTT. Looking up the rest from reference TRBV12-5 and TRBJ2-3 gives the full variable domain: DARVTQTPRHKVTEMGQEVTMRCQPILGHNTVFWYRQTMMQGLELLAYFRNRAPLDDSGMPKDRFSAEMPDATLATLKIQPSEPRDSAVYFCASGLTSGGVNTQYFGPGTRLTVL.

To note about this clone: Other DNA sequences within the sample encode an identical CDR3. The genes are TRBV18 and TRBJ2-5; weak D call: TRBD1 (5 bases). Germline V lookup: CDR1 KGHSH, CDR2 LQKENI. The CDR3 covers 13 residues. Between the trimmed V and J ends, which lost 3 bases and 2 bases, there was a span of 7 bases. CDR3 loop: CASSPGQQETQYF. The DNA for the CDR3 is TGTGCCAGCTCACCGGGGCAGCAAGAGACCCAGTACTTC. Combining the CDR3 with reference TRBV18 and TRBJ2-5 gives the whole variable domain NAGVMQNPRHLVRRRGQEARLRCSPMKGHSHVYWYRQLPEEGLKFMVYLQKENIIDESGMPKERFSAEFPKEGPSILRIQQVVRGDSAAYFCASSPGQQETQYFGPGTRLLVL.

CDR3 residues: CASTSHRGGPETQYF. The CDR3 nucleotides read TGTGCCAGCACCTCGCATAGGGGGGGCCCGGAGACCCAGTACTTC. The chain employs TRBV28 and TRBJ2-5; D possibly corresponds to TRBD2 (7 bases). CDR3 length equals 15 residues. V was shortened by 7 bases and J by 5 bases, with 20 bases between the two germline ends. Germline CDR1 is MDHEN and CDR2 is SYDVKM.

The V and J genes are TRBV6-6 and TRBJ2-5; TRBD1 matches 7 bases. CDR1 is MNHNY, CDR2 SVGAGI, per germline (reference sequence). This CDR3 is 14 amino acids long. V lost 4 bases and J lost 6; bases outside the gene matches: 8. The CDR3 nucleotides are TGTGCCAGCAGTTCAATGACAGGGATGAAGACCCAGTACTTC. Amino acids: CASSSMTGMKTQYF.

The chain couples TRBV7-6 to TRBJ1-5; 7 nucleotides agree with TRBD1. The germline V gene has CDR1 SGHVS and CDR2 FNYEAQ. The V segment lost 1 base and the J segment 3 bases; nucleotides outside the gene matches: 6. The CDR3 runs 16 residues. CDR3 DNA: TGTGCCAGCAGCTTAGGACAGGGACACGACAATCAGCCCCAGCATTTT. Translation gives CASSLGQGHDNQPQHF.

The rearrangement uses TRBV1 and TRBJ2-1; the table assigns TRBD2, which was not confirmed against the DNA. TRBV1 is marked as a pseudogene. The CDR3 covers 21 residues. The CDR3 sequence is CTSSRGPSGLAGAGSYNEQFF. DNA of the CDR3: TGCACCAGCAGCCGGGGCCCGTCGGGACTAGCGGGCGCGGGCTCCTACAATGAGCAGTTCTTC.

This sequence joins TRBV28 and TRBJ2-1; 8 nucleotides agree with TRBD2. The CDR3 extends over 15 amino acids. The V segment lost 4 bases and the J segment 3 bases; nucleotides outside the gene matches: 5. The germline V gene has CDR1 MDHEN and CDR2 SYDVKM. This CDR3 is CASSSTGTSYNEQFF. The CDR3, as DNA: TGTGCCAGCAGTTCCACCGGGACTAGCTACAATGAGCAGTTCTTC.

This clone showed up just a few times. For the CDR3, the DNA is TGTGCCAGCAGTGGACAGGGGTCAAATTCACCCCTCCACTTT. This codes for CASSGQGSNSPLHF. The chain is built from TRBV25-1 and TRBJ1-6; TRBD1 agrees at 8 bases. Germline V gives CDR1 MGHDK, CDR2 SYGVNS. Unmatched junction bases numbered 3, after V lost 4 bases and J lost 7 bases. The CDR3 is 14 residues long.

The chain employs TRBV5-6 and TRBJ1-2; 9 bases agree with TRBD1. CDR1 and CDR2 (germline): SGHDT, YYEEEE. CDR3 size: 16 residues. With V trimmed by 3 bases and J by 1 base, 7 bases remained unmatched. The CDR3 is CASSWPGQGLNYGYTF. DNA for the CDR3: TGTGCCAGCAGCTGGCCGGGACAGGGTCTTAACTATGGCTACACCTTC.

The rearrangement uses TRBV5-1 and TRBJ1-1; 9 bases map to TRBD1. Losses at the gene ends were 0 bases for V and 6 bases for J; bases not matched to a gene: 6. Germline CDR1 SGHRS, CDR2 YFSETQ. This CDR3 region has 15 residues. The DNA of the CDR3 is TGCGCCAGCAGCTTGGGGACAGGGGCCGGGTCTGAAGCTTTCTTT. Translation: CASSLGTGAGSEAFF.

V usage is TRBV7-3 and J usage is TRBJ2-5, with TRBD2 matching 12 bases. The J call may be mistaken, given a closer DNA end match to TRBJ2-7. The CDR3 totals 14 residues. Germline V gene sequence: CDR1 SGHTA, CDR2 FQGTGA. The CDR3 loop reads CASSPSGRGYEQYF. Written as DNA, the CDR3 is TGTGCCAGCAGTCCTAGCGGGAGGGGCTACGAGCAGTACTTC.

This clone was seen once. The chain is built from TRBV7-6 and TRBJ2-5, with 9 bases that match TRBD2. This CDR3 has 17 residues. V lost 3 bases and J lost 1; bases outside the gene matches: 9. Looked up from germline, CDR1 is SGHVS and CDR2 is FNYEAQ. The CDR3 DNA reads as TGTGCCAGCAGCTTTCGTAGCGGGAGCAGTTCCCAAGAGACCCAGTACTTC. It codes for CASSFRSGSSSQETQYF.

In its sample, this clone was seen a few times. The chain is built from TRBV9 and TRBJ1-2, with TRBD1 identical over 7 bases. Germline V CDR1 and CDR2: SGDLS, YYNGEE. Trimming took 0 bases from V and 5 from J; bases not matched to a gene: 1. This CDR3 comprises 13 residues. This CDR3 reads CASSVGQGYGYTF. The CDR3 DNA reads as TGTGCCAGCAGCGTAGGACAGGGTTATGGCTACACCTTC.